A single T cell receptor (beta chain) is shown here with its context. The antigen remains unidentified. Here immunoSEQ multiplex PCR was the method, and the copy in TCRdb shows in-frame clones only, minus some. The sample lists around 2.5 million clones, 93% occurring once. This record belongs to a study of shared clonotypes between healthy human individuals. Study conclusions and caveats: Large sequencing depth failed to make sorted-subset sequencing complete, rarefaction showed.

After removal of 3 bases from V and 0 bases from J, the junction contained 8 bases not matched to a gene. The CDR3 covers 17 residues. The germline V gene has CDR1 SGHTA and CDR2 FQGTGA. CD4+ cell separation produced CD45RA+ naive and CD45RA-negative memory subsets. This sequence was found in a man aged 18-30 years in good health. Some clones in this sample may be carry-over from other donors' samples. The V and J genes are TRBV7-3 and TRBJ2-3; 8 bases are shared with TRBD2. Source material: naive CD4+ T cells from PBMCs. The sample's subset: CD45RA+ positively selected. The CDR3 sequence: CASSFRGTSGSTDTQYF. The CDR3 DNA reads as TGTGCCAGCAGCTTTCGCGGTACTAGCGGTAGCACAGATACGCAGTATTTT.